The rows below give T cell receptor beta chains drawn from one sample of a study of CD8 T cells in ankylosing spondylitis. Each CDR3 protein is one row after TCRdb ran MiXCR on the 5' RACE reads. The sample consists of around 300,000 distinct CDR3 sequences, around 10% of them appearing once. Sequenced: blood, either unsorted or a sorted T cell fraction (not recorded which). The receptors come from a female donor with ankylosing spondylitis or in good health (not recorded which). Both conserved end residues are part of each CDR3. The D gene is left open where the match is weak. Clone size is shown for a subset of rows, as once, few, many or a class of expanded clone.

j_gene	v_gene	d_gene	abundance	CDR3nt	CDR3aa
TRBJ1-2	TRBV20-1	-	many	TGCAGTGCCCTACAGGGTGTCTATGGCTACACCTTC	CSALQGVYGYTF
TRBJ1-1	TRBV10-3	-	many	TGTGCCATAGGGACACCTACAGGGAACACTGAAGCTTTCTTT	CAIGTPTGNTEAFF
TRBJ2-2	TRBV12-3/TRBV12-4	-	many	TGTGCCAGCAGTTACAATAGCGGCAACACCGGGGAGCTGTTTTTT	CASSYNSGNTGELFF
TRBJ2-1	TRBV3-1	TRBD2	few	TGTGCCAGCAGCCTAGCGGGAGGGCCCGGGAATGAGCAGTTCTTC	CASSLAGGPGNEQFF
TRBJ1-2	TRBV14	-	few	TGTGCCAGCAGCCAAGATCCGTTCGGGTACTATGGCTACACCTTC	CASSQDPFGYYGYTF
TRBJ1-1	TRBV20-1	-	few	TGCTGTGCTAGACCCATCCTGCGGGACGGCCTCAACACTGAAGCTTTCTTT	CCARPILRDGLNTEAFF
TRBJ2-3	TRBV20-1	-	many	TGCAGTGCTAGAGGGAGCGGGAGCACAGATACGCAGTATTTT	CSARGSGSTDTQYF
TRBJ2-1	TRBV12-3/TRBV12-4	TRBD2	few	TGTGCCAGCAGTCCCAAGAGCGGGGGGTACAATGAGCAGTTCTTC	CASSPKSGGYNEQFF
TRBJ1-2	TRBV20-1	TRBD1	-	TGCAGTGCTACCGGACAGGGGCTCGTCTATGGCTACACCTTC	CSATGQGLVYGYTF
TRBJ2-2	TRBV20-1	-	many	TGCAGTGTCCAGAGAGGGTACACCGGGGAGCTGTTTTTT	CSVQRGYTGELFF
TRBJ2-1	TRBV27	TRBD2	-	TGTGCCAGCAGTTTTAGGAGCGGGAGGGCAGGCTACAATGAGCAGTTCTTC	CASSFRSGRAGYNEQFF
TRBJ2-2	TRBV12-3/TRBV12-4	-	many	TGTGCCAGCAGTTTGGGACATCTCGGGGAGCTGTTTTTT	CASSLGHLGELFF
TRBJ2-1	TRBV7-2	-	few	TGTGCCAGCAGTTCCTTTGGGCCTTCCTACAATGAGCAGTTCTTC	CASSSFGPSYNEQFF
TRBJ2-7	TRBV20-1	-	few	TGCAGTGCTAGAGATTTGGGGCAGTCCGCCTACGAGCAGTACTTC	CSARDLGQSAYEQYF
TRBJ1-1	TRBV12-3/TRBV12-4	TRBD1	many	TGTGCCAGCAGTTTAGCACAGGGGGTTATGAAAGCTTTCTTT	CASSLAQGVMKAFF
TRBJ1-5	TRBV7-2	-	many	TGTGCCAGCAGCTTAGCTTCGCAGAACAATCAGCCCCAGCATTTT	CASSLASQNNQPQHF
TRBJ1-1	TRBV9	TRBD1	many	TGTGCCAGCAGCCCAGTAGAGATGGACAGGGGTAAGGACTCTTTCTTT	CASSPVEMDRGKDSFF
TRBJ1-2	TRBV7-9	-	few	TGTGCCAGCAGCTTAGTTGAAGAAGGCTACACCTTC	CASSLVEEGYTF
TRBJ1-2	TRBV15	-	many	TGTGCCACCAGCAGAGGAACCGACCCAAGAGATGGCTACACCTTC	CATSRGTDPRDGYTF
TRBJ2-1	TRBV20-1	TRBD2	many	TGCAGTGCCCGAGGACTAGAGAACTACAATGAGCAGTTCTTC	CSARGLENYNEQFF
TRBJ2-2	TRBV11-3	TRBD2	-	TGTGCCAGCAGCTTAATACTAGCGGGAGGCACCGGGGAGCTGTTTTTT	CASSLILAGGTGELFF
TRBJ2-2	TRBV28	TRBD1	many	TGTGCCAGCAGTCCCGGGACAGGGCGCACCGGGGAGCTGTTTTTT	CASSPGTGRTGELFF
TRBJ2-3	TRBV4-3	TRBD2	few	TGCGCCAGCAGCCAATCCGGGACTAGCGGGAGGGCCCTCGGAGGGGATACGCAGTATTTT	CASSQSGTSGRALGGDTQYF
TRBJ1-1	TRBV5-1	TRBD1	many	TGCGCCAGCAGCCGGACAGGGACTGAAGCTTTCTTT	CASSRTGTEAFF
TRBJ2-1	TRBV5-1	TRBD1	many	TGCGCCAGCAGCTCATCTCCGGGACAGGTAACCAATGAGCAGTTCTTC	CASSSSPGQVTNEQFF
TRBJ1-4	TRBV7-9	-	many	TGTGCCAGCAGCACCGGACAGCTTAGAAGTGAAAAACTGTTTTTT	CASSTGQLRSEKLFF
TRBJ1-5	TRBV20-1	TRBD1	many	TGCAGTGCTAGAGAGGGACAGGGAATTCAGCCCCAGCATTTT	CSAREGQGIQPQHF
TRBJ1-4	TRBV20-1	-	few	TGCAGTGCTAGAGATCGAAGGGGTTCGGATGAAAAACTGTTTTTT	CSARDRRGSDEKLFF
TRBJ2-1	TRBV7-8	-	once	TGTGCCAGCAGCCGCCGAAGGGATCGGGACAATGAGCAGTTCTTC	CASSRRRDRDNEQFF
TRBJ1-1	TRBV28	-	-	TGTGCCAGCATGGGGGGAGGGAGGAAGACTGAAGCTTTCTTT	CASMGGGRKTEAFF
TRBJ1-1	TRBV15	TRBD1	many	TGTGCCACCAGCAGAGAAGGGGGACAGCACATGAACACTGAAGCTTTCTTT	CATSREGGQHMNTEAFF
TRBJ2-7	TRBV19	-	few	TGTGCCAGTAGTATAGGCATAGCCTACGAGCAGTACTTC	CASSIGIAYEQYF
TRBJ1-1	TRBV4-3	-	many	TGCGCCAGCAGCGCAGGACACCCGAACACTGAAGCTTTCTTT	CASSAGHPNTEAFF
TRBJ2-5	TRBV5-1	TRBD1	-	TGCGCCAGCAGGTCTCACCCCACAGGGGCTGGAGAGACCCAGTACTTC	CASRSHPTGAGETQYF